A single TCR beta chain is shown here with its context. RNA, at about 0.45 to 1 ug, was reverse transcribed with random hexamers. MiXCR, run by TCRdb on the immunoSEQ multiplex PCR reads, gives a single entry per CDR3 protein. The sample includes about 53,000 distinct CDR3 sequences, around 93% of them seen just once. Diagnostic criteria defined recently for definite or probable disease were met by the Susac syndrome patients. TEMRA cells were FACS-enriched, and CD8+ and CD4+ T cells were isolated negatively. These data belong to a study of CD8 T cells in Susac syndrome. Across the study: Among sequenced Susac syndrome patients, roughly 6 had active disease and about eight were in remission.

CDR1 and CDR2 from the germline V gene are SGHVS and FNYEAQ. V lost 2 bases, J lost 2 bases, and 9 bases lay in between. The CDR3 loop spans 14 amino acids. The sample consisted of CD8+ T cells from PBMCs. The sequence came from a human donor with Susac syndrome. The V and J genes are TRBV7-6 and TRBJ2-5; no reliable D call. The CDR3 DNA follows: TGTGCCAGCAGCTTAAAGCCAGTTCAAGAGACCCAGTACTTC. It codes for CASSLKPVQETQYF.